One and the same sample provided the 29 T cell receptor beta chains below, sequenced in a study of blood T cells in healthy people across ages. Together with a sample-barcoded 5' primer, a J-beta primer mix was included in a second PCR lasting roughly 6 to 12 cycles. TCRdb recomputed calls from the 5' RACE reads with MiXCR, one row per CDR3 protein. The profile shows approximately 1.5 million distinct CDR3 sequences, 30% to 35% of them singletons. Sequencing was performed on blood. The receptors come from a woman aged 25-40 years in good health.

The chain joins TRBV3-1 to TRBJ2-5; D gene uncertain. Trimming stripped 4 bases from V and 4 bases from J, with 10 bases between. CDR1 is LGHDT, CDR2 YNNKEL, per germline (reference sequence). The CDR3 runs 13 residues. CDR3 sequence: CASSPYIGETQYF. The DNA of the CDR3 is TGTGCCAGCAGCCCCTACATAGGAGAGACCCAGTACTTC.

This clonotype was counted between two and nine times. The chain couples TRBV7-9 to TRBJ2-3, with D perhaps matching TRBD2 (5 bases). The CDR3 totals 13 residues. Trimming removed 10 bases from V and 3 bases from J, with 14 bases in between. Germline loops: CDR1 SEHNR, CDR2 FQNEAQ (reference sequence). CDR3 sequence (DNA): TGTGCCACCGGACTCCCGGGTACAGATACGCAGTATTTT. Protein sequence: CATGLPGTDTQYF.

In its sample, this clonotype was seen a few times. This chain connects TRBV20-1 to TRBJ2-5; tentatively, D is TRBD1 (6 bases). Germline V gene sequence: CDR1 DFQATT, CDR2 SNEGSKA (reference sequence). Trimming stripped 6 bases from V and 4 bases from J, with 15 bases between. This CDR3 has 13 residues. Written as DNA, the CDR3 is TGCAGTGCCGCCAGGGGCCAAGGAGAGACCCAGTACTTC. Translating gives CSAARGQGETQYF.

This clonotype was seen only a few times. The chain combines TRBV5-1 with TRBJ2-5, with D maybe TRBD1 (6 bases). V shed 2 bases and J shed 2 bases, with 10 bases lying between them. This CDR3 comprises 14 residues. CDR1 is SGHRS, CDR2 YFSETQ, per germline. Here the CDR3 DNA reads TGCGCCAGCAGCTTCAACGGACAGCAAGAGACCCAGTACTTC. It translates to CASSFNGQQETQYF.

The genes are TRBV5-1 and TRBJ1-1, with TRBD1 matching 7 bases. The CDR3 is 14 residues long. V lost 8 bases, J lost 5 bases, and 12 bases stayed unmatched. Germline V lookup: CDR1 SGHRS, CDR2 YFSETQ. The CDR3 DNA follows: TGCGCCAGTGACCATGGGCAGGGGGGTACTGAAGCTTTCTTT. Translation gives CASDHGQGGTEAFF.

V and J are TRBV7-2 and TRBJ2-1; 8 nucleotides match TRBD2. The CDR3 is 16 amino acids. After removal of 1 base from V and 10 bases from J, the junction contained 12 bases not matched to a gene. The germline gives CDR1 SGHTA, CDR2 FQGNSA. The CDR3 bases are TGTGCCAGCAGCTTAGTCCCCTTGGCGGGAGGAGGGGAGCAGTTCTTC. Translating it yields CASSLVPLAGGGEQFF.

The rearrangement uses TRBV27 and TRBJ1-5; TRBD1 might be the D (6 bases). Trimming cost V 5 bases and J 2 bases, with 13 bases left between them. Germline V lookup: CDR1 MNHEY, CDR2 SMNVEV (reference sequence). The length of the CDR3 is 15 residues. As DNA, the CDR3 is TGTGCCAGCAGTATACAGGGTAGGGGCAATCAGCCCCAGCATTTT. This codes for CASSIQGRGNQPQHF.

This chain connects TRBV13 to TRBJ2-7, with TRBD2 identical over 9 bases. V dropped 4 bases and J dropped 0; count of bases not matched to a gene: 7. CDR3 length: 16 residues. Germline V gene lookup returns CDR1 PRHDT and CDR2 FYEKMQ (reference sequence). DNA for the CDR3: TGTGCCAGCAGCTCCACAGGCGGGGGGGCCTCCTACGAGCAGTACTTC. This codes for CASSSTGGGASYEQYF.

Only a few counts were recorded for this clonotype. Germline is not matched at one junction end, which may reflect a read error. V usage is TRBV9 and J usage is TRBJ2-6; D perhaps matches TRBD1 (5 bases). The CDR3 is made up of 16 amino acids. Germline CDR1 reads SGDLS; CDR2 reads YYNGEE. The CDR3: CASSVVGAAGADVLTF. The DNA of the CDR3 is TGTGCCAGCAGCGTAGTAGGGGCGGCTGGGGCCGACGTCCTGACTTTC.

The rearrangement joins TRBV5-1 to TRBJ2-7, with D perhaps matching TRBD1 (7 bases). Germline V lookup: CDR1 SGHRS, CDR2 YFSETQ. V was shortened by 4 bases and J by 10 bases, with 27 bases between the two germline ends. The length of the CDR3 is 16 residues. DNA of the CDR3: TGCGCCAGCAGCCTGGACTACGGGACAGTTCGAGAGGCCCAGTACTTC. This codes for CASSLDYGTVREAQYF. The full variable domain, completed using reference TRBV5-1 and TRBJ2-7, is KAGVTQTPRYLIKTRGQQVTLSCSPISGHRSVSWYQQTPGQGLQFLFEYFSETQRNKGNFPGRFSGRQFSNSRSEMNVSTLELGDSALYLCASSLDYGTVREAQYFGPGTRLTVT.

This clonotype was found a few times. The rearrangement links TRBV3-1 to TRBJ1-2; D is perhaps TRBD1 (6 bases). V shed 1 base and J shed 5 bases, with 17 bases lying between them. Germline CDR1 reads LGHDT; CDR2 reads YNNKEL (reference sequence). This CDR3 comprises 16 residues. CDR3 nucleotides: TGTGCCAGCAGCCAAGGGGGGTCGGGACACCAATATGGCTACACCTTC. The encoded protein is CASSQGGSGHQYGYTF.

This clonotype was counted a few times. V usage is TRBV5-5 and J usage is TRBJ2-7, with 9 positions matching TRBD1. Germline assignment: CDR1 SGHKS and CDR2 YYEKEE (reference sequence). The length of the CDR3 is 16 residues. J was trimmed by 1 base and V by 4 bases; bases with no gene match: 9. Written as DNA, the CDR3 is TGTGCCAGCAGCCCCCCCAGGGACAGGGTATCCTACGAGCAGTACTTC. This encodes CASSPPRDRVSYEQYF.

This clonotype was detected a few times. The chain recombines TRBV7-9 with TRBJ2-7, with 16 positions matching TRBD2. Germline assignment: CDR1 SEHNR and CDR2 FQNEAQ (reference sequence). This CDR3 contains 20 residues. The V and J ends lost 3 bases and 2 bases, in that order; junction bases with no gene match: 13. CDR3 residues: CASSFPPGLAGGFLTYEQYF. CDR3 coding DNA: TGTGCCAGCAGCTTCCCTCCGGGACTAGCGGGGGGGTTCCTTACCTACGAGCAGTACTTC.

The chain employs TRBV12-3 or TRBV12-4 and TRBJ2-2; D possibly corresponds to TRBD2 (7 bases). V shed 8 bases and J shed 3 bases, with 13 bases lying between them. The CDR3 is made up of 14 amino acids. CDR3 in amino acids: CASGGGAHTGELFF. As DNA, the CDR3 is TGTGCCAGCGGAGGGGGGGCTCACACCGGGGAGCTGTTTTTT.

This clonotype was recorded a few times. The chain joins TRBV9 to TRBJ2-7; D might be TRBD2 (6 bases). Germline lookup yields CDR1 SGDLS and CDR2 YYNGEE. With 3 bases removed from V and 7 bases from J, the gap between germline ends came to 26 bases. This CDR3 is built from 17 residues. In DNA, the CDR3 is TGTGCCAGCAGCGAGTCGGGGGAGGCGGGTACCAGAGGGGAGCAGTACTTC. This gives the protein CASSESGEAGTRGEQYF.

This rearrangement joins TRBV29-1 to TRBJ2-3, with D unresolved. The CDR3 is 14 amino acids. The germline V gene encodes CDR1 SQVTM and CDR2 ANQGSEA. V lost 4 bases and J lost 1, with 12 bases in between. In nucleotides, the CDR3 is TGCAGCGTTGTCGGAGTGAAGGGCACAGATACGCAGTATTTT. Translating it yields CSVVGVKGTDTQYF.

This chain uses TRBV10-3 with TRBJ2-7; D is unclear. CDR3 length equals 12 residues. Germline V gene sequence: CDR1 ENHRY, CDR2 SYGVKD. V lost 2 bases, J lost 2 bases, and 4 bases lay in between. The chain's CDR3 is CAISETTYEQYF. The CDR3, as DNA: TGTGCCATCAGTGAGACCACCTACGAGCAGTACTTC.

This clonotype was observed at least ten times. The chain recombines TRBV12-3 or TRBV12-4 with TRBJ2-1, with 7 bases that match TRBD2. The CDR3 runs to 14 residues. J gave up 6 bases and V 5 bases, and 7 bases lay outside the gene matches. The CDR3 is CASSRRGMSNEQFF. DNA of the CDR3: TGTGCCAGCAGTCGGCGGGGGATGAGCAATGAGCAGTTCTTC.

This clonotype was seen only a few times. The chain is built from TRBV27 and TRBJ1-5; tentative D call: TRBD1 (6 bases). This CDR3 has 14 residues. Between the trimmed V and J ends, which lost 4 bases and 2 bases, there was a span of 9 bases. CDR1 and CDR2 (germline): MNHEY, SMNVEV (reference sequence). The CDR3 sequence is CASSSYRGNQPQHF. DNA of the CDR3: TGTGCCAGCAGTTCCTACAGGGGCAATCAGCCCCAGCATTTT.

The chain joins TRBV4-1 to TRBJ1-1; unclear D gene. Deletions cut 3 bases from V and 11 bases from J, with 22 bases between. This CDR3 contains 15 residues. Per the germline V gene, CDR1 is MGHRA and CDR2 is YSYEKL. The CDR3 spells CASSHPVLRDSRAFF. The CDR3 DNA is TGCGCCAGCAGCCACCCCGTCCTGAGGGATTCACGGGCTTTCTTT.

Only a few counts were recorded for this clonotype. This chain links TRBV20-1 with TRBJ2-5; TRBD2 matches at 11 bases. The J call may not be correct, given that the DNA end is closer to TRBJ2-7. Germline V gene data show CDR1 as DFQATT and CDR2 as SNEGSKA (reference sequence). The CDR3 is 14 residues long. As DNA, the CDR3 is TGCAGTGCTAGAGAAACTAGCGGGAGATTCGAGCAGTACTTC. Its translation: CSARETSGRFEQYF.

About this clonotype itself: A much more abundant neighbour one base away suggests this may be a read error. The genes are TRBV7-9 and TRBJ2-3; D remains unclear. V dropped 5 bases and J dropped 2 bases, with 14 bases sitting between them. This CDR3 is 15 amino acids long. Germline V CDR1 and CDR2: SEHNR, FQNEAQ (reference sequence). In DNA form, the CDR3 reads TGTGCCAGCAGCCCTCCTGACTTCCTCACAGATACGCAGTATTTT. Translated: CASSPPDFLTDTQYF.

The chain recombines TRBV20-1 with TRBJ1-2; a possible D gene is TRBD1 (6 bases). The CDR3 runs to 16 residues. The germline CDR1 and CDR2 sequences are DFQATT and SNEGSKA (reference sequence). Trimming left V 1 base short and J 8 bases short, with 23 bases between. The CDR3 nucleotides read TGCAGTGCTAGAGGCCCCCGACAGGTGATGACTATGGGCTACACCTTC. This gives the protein CSARGPRQVMTMGYTF.

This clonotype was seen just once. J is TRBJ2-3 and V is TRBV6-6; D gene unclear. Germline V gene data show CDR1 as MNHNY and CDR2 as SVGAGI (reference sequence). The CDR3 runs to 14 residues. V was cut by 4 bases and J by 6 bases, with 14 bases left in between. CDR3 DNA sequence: TGTGCCAGCAGTTCGACCCCGTTCCGGGATACGCAGTATTTT. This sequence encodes CASSSTPFRDTQYF.

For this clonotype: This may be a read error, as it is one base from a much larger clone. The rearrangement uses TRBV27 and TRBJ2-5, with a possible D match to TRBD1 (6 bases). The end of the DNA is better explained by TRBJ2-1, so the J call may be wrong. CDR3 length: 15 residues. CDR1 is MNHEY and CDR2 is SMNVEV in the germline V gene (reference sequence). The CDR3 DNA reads TGTGCCAGCAGTACAGGGCGCGCTGGACAAGAGACCCAGTTCTTC. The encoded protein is CASSTGRAGQETQFF.

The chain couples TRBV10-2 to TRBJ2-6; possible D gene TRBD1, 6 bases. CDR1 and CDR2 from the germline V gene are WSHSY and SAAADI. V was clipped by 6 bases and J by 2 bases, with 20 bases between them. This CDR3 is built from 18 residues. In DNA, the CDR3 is TGCGCCAGCAGCCTCACAGGGCTGGCTTTTCCTGGGGCCAACGTCCTGACTTTC. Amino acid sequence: CASSLTGLAFPGANVLTF.

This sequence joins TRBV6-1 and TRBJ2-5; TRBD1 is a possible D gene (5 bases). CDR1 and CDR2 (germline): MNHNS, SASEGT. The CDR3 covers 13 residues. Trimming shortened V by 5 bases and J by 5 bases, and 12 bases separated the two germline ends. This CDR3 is CASSTDKRETQYF. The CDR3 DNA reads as TGTGCCAGCAGTACGGACAAAAGGGAGACCCAGTACTTC.

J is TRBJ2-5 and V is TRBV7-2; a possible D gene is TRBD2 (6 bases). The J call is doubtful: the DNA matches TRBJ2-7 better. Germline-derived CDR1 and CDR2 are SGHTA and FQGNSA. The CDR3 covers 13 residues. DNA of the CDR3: TGTGCCAGCAGCCAACAAGGGAGGTACGAGCAGTACTTC. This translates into CASSQQGRYEQYF.

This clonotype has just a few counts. Here the CDR3 DNA reads TGCGCCAGCAGCCAAGAAAGGACCCTGTATTTT. Translation: CASSQERTLYF. This chain uses TRBV4-1 with TRBJ2-3; D is unclear. Looked up from germline, CDR1 is MGHRA and CDR2 is YSYEKL. V was pared by 0 bases and J by 14 bases, with 9 bases between. CDR3 length: 11 amino acids.